The 28 T cell receptor beta chains given below trace back to one sample, sequenced in a study of shared clonotypes between healthy human individuals. Positively selected for CCR7, the CD45RO-negative cells used as naive CD8 cells excluded terminally differentiated effector memory CD45RA+ cells. TCRdb's table, derived via immunoSEQ multiplex PCR, lists solely in-frame clones and lacks some. The sample contains 800,000 or so clones, just over 95% of which appear only once. Sample: naive CD8+ T cells sorted from blood. Source of these receptors: a man aged 30-40 years in good health.

V and J are TRBV11-3 and TRBJ2-7, with a weak D call TRBD2 (6 bases). CDR3 length: 16 amino acids. Germline V gene lookup returns CDR1 SGHNT and CDR2 YENEEA. Deletions cut 0 bases from V and 1 base from J, with 13 bases between. In nucleotides, the CDR3 is TGTGCCAGCAGCTTAGATTGGAGCGGGCCATCCTACGAGCAGTACTTC. It translates to CASSLDWSGPSYEQYF.

This chain links TRBV6-6 with TRBJ1-1; a possible D gene is TRBD1 (6 bases). The ends were cut back, 5 bases at V and 11 bases at J, with 12 bases in the middle. CDR3 length: 11 amino acids. In germline, CDR1 is MNHNY, CDR2 SVGAGI (reference sequence). CDR3 protein: CASSPNREAFF. The CDR3 DNA reads TGTGCCAGCAGTCCAAACAGGGAGGCTTTCTTT.

J is TRBJ2-7 and V is TRBV6-1; perhaps TRBD1 as D (6 bases). Between the trimmed V and J ends, which lost 1 base and 0 bases, there was a span of 13 bases. CDR1 and CDR2 (germline): MNHNS, SASEGT. The CDR3 has 16 residues. DNA for the CDR3: TGTGCCAGCAGTGAAGGGCCGGGACATTTCTCCTACGAGCAGTACTTC. Translated, it gives CASSEGPGHFSYEQYF.

This clone has only one observation. The chain uses TRBV29-1 and TRBJ2-5; D not resolved. Trimming shortened V by 4 bases and J by 5 bases, and 11 bases separated the two germline ends. The CDR3 sequence is 12 residues long. CDR1 and CDR2 (germline): SQVTM, ANQGSEA. The chain's CDR3 is CSVVFISETQYF. The CDR3 region has the DNA TGCAGCGTTGTTTTTATTAGCGAGACCCAGTACTTC.

The chain is built from TRBV4-1 and TRBJ2-7; D perhaps matches TRBD2 (5 bases). Trimming left V 5 bases short and J 2 bases short, with 16 bases between. The CDR3 has 15 residues. CDR1 and CDR2 from the germline V gene are MGHRA and YSYEKL. CDR3 sequence: CASSTRPGSAYEQYF. The CDR3 DNA is TGCGCCAGCAGCACGCGTCCGGGGTCCGCCTACGAGCAGTACTTC.

This clone was observed a single time. The CDR3 coding sequence is TGTGCCAGCAGCTTAGGCCCCACGGGAGGGCCTCTTGGTGAGCAGTTCTTC. Translation gives CASSLGPTGGPLGEQFF. V usage is TRBV13 and J usage is TRBJ2-1; 8 nucleotides line up with TRBD2. The germline gives CDR1 PRHDT, CDR2 FYEKMQ (reference sequence). This CDR3 comprises 17 residues. The ends lost 0 bases at V and 9 bases at J; junction bases unmatched: 13.

The V and J genes are TRBV6-5 and TRBJ1-6; TRBD1 aligns across 8 bases. V was pared by 2 bases and J by 6 bases, with 3 bases of the junction left unmatched. The germline V gene encodes CDR1 MNHEY and CDR2 SVGAGI. The CDR3 covers 15 residues. The CDR3 region is CASSYHGQGNSPLHF. For the CDR3, the DNA is TGTGCCAGCAGTTACCATGGACAGGGTAATTCACCCCTCCACTTT.

V and J are TRBV28 and TRBJ1-5; D call uncertain. This CDR3 spans 15 amino acids. Trimming removed 6 bases at V and 7 bases at J, with 19 bases between. Germline CDR1 and CDR2: MDHEN and SYDVKM. Here the CDR3 DNA reads TGTGCCAGCAGCATCTCCATCCGGGCATACCAGCCCCAGCATTTT. Translated, it gives CASSISIRAYQPQHF.

This rearrangement joins TRBV6-1 to TRBJ2-7; no definite D call. V lost 10 bases, J lost 1 base, and 11 bases lay in between. The CDR3 length is 12 residues. Germline V gene data show CDR1 as MNHNS and CDR2 as SASEGT. CDR3 nucleotide sequence: TGTGCCACTTCGGACGGATCCTACGAGCAGTACTTC. Protein sequence: CATSDGSYEQYF.

The chain combines TRBV5-1 with TRBJ1-4; TRBD1 matches at 11 bases. V was clipped by 4 bases and J by 9 bases; unmatched bases: 5. Germline V gene sequence: CDR1 SGHRS, CDR2 YFSETQ. This CDR3 has 14 residues. CDR3 sequence reads: CASSPGQGAKKLFF. In DNA, the CDR3 is TGCGCCAGCAGCCCAGGACAGGGGGCGAAAAAACTGTTTTTT.

This chain connects TRBV11-2 to TRBJ2-7; unclear D gene. The CDR3 sequence is 12 residues long. Germline CDR1 and CDR2: SGHAT and FQNNGV. V was trimmed by 5 bases and J by 7 bases, leaving 12 bases between them. The CDR3 protein is CASSSGLGEQYF. CDR3 nucleotide sequence: TGTGCCAGCAGCAGTGGGCTGGGGGAGCAGTACTTC.

This chain uses TRBV4-1 with TRBJ2-1, with TRBD2 matching 10 bases. Germline trimming cut 4 bases from V and 8 bases from J; bases unmatched to any gene: 11. CDR3 size: 16 residues. Germline V gives CDR1 MGHRA, CDR2 YSYEKL. CDR3 sequence: CASSLNAASGSDEQFF. As DNA, the CDR3 is TGCGCCAGCAGCCTCAACGCGGCTAGCGGGAGTGATGAGCAGTTCTTC.

V gene TRBV5-1 combines with J gene TRBJ2-1; weak D call: TRBD1 (5 bases). V shed 4 bases and J shed 4 bases, with 18 bases lying between them. Germline values: CDR1 SGHRS, CDR2 YFSETQ. This CDR3 spans 16 amino acids. Written as DNA, the CDR3 is TGCGCCAGCAGCCCCCGCCAAGGGGTTACATACAATGAGCAGTTCTTC. Amino acids: CASSPRQGVTYNEQFF.

The rearrangement uses TRBV15 and TRBJ2-2, with D possibly matching TRBD1 (6 bases). This CDR3 is 14 amino acids long. Germline V gives CDR1 LNHNV, CDR2 YYDKDF (reference sequence). Trimming took off 3 bases at V and 9 bases at J, with 14 bases between the two ends. Here the CDR3 DNA reads TGTGCCACCAGCAGGGCCGGTGGGGGCCGGGAGCTGTTTTTT. Encoded protein: CATSRAGGGRELFF.

The chain combines TRBV7-9 with TRBJ2-1, with 9 bases fitting TRBD1. The junction had 17 bases not matched to a gene; V was cut back by 5 bases and J by 9 bases. In germline, CDR1 is SEHNR, CDR2 FQNEAQ (reference sequence). The CDR3 spans 17 residues. CDR3 region: CASSESTGTGSKGEQFF. Here the CDR3 DNA reads TGTGCCAGCAGCGAAAGTACCGGGACAGGGTCGAAAGGTGAGCAGTTCTTC.

V gene TRBV5-4 combines with J gene TRBJ2-1, with 7 bases that match TRBD1. Losses at the gene ends were 0 bases for V and 5 bases for J; bases not matched to a gene: 8. Per the germline V gene, CDR1 is SGHNT and CDR2 is YYREEE (reference sequence). CDR3 length equals 16 residues. The CDR3: CASSLDKTGTDNEQFF. DNA of the CDR3: TGTGCCAGCAGCTTGGATAAGACCGGGACAGACAATGAGCAGTTCTTC.

The genes are TRBV28 and TRBJ2-1; tentatively, D is TRBD2 (5 bases). V lost 6 bases and J 7 bases, leaving 22 bases between the germline ends. This CDR3 has 16 residues. The germline gives CDR1 MDHEN, CDR2 SYDVKM. The CDR3: CASRHSPGREPNEQFF. Here the CDR3 DNA reads TGTGCCAGCAGGCATTCCCCGGGAAGGGAGCCTAATGAGCAGTTCTTC.

The chain couples TRBV27 to TRBJ2-7; a possible D gene is TRBD1 (5 bases). V gave up 0 bases and J gave up 3 bases, with 9 bases separating them. This CDR3 has 14 amino acids. Germline assignment: CDR1 MNHEY and CDR2 SMNVEV (reference sequence). The CDR3 sequence: CASSLSLGDYEQYF. CDR3 bases: TGTGCCAGCAGTTTATCGTTAGGGGACTACGAGCAGTACTTC.

V is TRBV9 and J is TRBJ2-1; TRBD2 matches at 12 bases. The V and J ends lost 4 bases and 2 bases, in that order; junction bases with no gene match: 4. From germline, CDR1 is SGDLS and CDR2 YYNGEE. This CDR3 is built from 16 residues. The CDR3 region has the DNA TGTGCCAGCAGCTCCCCTAGCGGGAGGGCCTACAATGAGCAGTTCTTC. It specifies CASSSPSGRAYNEQFF. Looking up the rest from reference TRBV9 and TRBJ2-1 gives the full variable domain: DSGVTQTPKHLITATGQRVTLRCSPRSGDLSVYWYQQSLDQGLQFLIQYYNGEERAKGNILERFSAQQFPDLHSELNLSSLELGDSALYFCASSSPSGRAYNEQFFGPGTRLTVL.

The genes are TRBV7-9 and TRBJ2-7; D uncertain. V was clipped by 0 bases and J by 5 bases, with 14 bases between them. Germline values: CDR1 SEHNR, CDR2 FQNEAQ (reference sequence). The length of the CDR3 is 15 residues. The CDR3 nucleotides are TGTGCCAGCAGCTTAGCGTCCGATGGCTTCAACGAGCAGTACTTC. It is translated as CASSLASDGFNEQYF.

This clone was detected only a few times. This chain uses TRBV29-1 with TRBJ2-1, with D possibly being TRBD2 (5 bases). V dropped 4 bases and J dropped 5 bases, with 15 bases sitting between them. This CDR3 region has 14 residues. Germline CDR1 and CDR2: SQVTM and ANQGSEA. CDR3 sequence: CSVVYIGEDNEQFF. The CDR3 DNA is TGCAGCGTTGTCTACATCGGGGAAGACAATGAGCAGTTCTTC.

This chain uses TRBV7-6 with TRBJ2-7; 8 nucleotides align to TRBD2. Losses at the gene ends were 5 bases for V and 6 bases for J; bases not matched to a gene: 6. CDR3 length equals 13 residues. Germline V gene sequence: CDR1 SGHVS, CDR2 FNYEAQ. The CDR3 loop reads CASSQAGAREQYF. DNA for the CDR3: TGTGCCAGCAGCCAAGCGGGAGCGCGCGAGCAGTACTTC.

The rearrangement links TRBV9 to TRBJ2-7, with 8 bases fitting TRBD1. The length of the CDR3 is 15 residues. Unmatched junction bases numbered 6, after V lost 2 bases and J lost 2 bases. Looked up from germline, CDR1 is SGDLS and CDR2 is YYNGEE. CDR3 loop: CASSVGQGSPYEQYF. Here the CDR3 DNA reads TGTGCCAGCAGCGTTGGACAGGGCTCTCCCTACGAGCAGTACTTC.

V and J are TRBV2 and TRBJ2-7; TRBD1 aligns across 8 bases. V lost 10 bases and J lost 4; bases outside the gene matches: 6. This CDR3 contains 12 residues. Germline lookup yields CDR1 SNHLY and CDR2 FYNNEI. Here the CDR3 reads CANRDRGYEQYF. The CDR3, as DNA: TGTGCCAATCGAGACAGGGGTTACGAGCAGTACTTC.

The CDR3 region has the DNA TGTGCCACCAAACCCCGGGGAGTGCCGGGCACTGAAGCTTTCTTT. It is translated as CATKPRGVPGTEAFF. The chain joins TRBV19 to TRBJ1-1; D remains ambiguous. Trimming shortened V by 10 bases and J by 4 bases, and 22 bases separated the two germline ends. This CDR3 contains 15 residues. CDR1 LNHDA and CDR2 SQIVND come from the germline V gene (reference sequence). The full variable domain, in which reference TRBV19 and TRBJ1-1 provide the parts outside the CDR3, is DGGITQSPKYLFRKEGQNVTLSCEQNLNHDAMYWYRQDPGQGLRLIYYSQIVNDFQKGDIAEGYSVSREKKESFPLTVTSAQKNPTAFYLCATKPRGVPGTEAFFGQGTRLTVV.

This rearrangement joins TRBV7-9 to TRBJ1-5; D perhaps matches TRBD1 (6 bases). Trimming shortened V by 5 bases and J by 7 bases, and 18 bases separated the two germline ends. The CDR3 is made up of 15 amino acids. The germline V gene has CDR1 SEHNR and CDR2 FQNEAQ (reference sequence). The CDR3 reads CASSNGAGAGQPQHF. Written as DNA, the CDR3 is TGTGCCAGCAGCAACGGAGCGGGGGCTGGGCAGCCCCAGCATTTT.

Only one count was recorded for this clone. This chain uses TRBV6-4 with TRBJ2-3; TRBD2 agrees at 11 bases. V lost 3 bases and J lost 2; bases outside the gene matches: 4. Germline assignment: CDR1 MRHNA and CDR2 SNTAGT. The CDR3 loop spans 16 amino acids. This CDR3 reads CASSELAGANTDTQYF. The CDR3 bases are TGTGCCAGCAGTGAACTAGCGGGAGCGAACACAGATACGCAGTATTTT.

The V gene is TRBV4-1, the J gene TRBJ1-1; tentatively, D is TRBD1 (5 bases). Trimming stripped 1 base from V and 2 bases from J, with 14 bases between. Germline V gene lookup returns CDR1 MGHRA and CDR2 YSYEKL. CDR3 length: 16 amino acids. The CDR3 here is CASSQASPGLNTEAFF. DNA for the CDR3: TGCGCCAGCAGCCAAGCTTCCCCAGGGCTAAACACTGAAGCTTTCTTT.